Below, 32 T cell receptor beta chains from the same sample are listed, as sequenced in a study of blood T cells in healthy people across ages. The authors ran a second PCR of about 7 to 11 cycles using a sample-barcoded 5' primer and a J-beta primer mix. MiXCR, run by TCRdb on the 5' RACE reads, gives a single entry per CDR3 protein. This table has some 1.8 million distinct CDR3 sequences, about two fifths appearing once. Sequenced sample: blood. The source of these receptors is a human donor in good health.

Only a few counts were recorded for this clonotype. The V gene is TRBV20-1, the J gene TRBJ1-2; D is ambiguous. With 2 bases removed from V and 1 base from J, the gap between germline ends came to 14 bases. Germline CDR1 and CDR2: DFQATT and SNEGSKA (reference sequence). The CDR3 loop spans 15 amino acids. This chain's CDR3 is CSARNHDGSNYGYTF. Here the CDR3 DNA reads TGCAGTGCTAGAAATCACGACGGCAGTAACTATGGCTACACCTTC.

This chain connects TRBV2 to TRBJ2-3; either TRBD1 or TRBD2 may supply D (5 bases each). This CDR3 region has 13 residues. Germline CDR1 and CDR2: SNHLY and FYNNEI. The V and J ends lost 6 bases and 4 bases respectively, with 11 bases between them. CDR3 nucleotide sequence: TGTGCCAGCAGGCGGCAGGGAGCAGATACGCAGTATTTT. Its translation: CASRRQGADTQYF.

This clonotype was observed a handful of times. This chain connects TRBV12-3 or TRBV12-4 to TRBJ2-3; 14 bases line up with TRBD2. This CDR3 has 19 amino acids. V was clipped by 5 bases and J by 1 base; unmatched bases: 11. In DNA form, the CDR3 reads TGTGCCAGCAGTCAACGACTAGCGGGGGGGTTCTTCGGCACAGATACGCAGTATTTT. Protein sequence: CASSQRLAGGFFGTDTQYF.

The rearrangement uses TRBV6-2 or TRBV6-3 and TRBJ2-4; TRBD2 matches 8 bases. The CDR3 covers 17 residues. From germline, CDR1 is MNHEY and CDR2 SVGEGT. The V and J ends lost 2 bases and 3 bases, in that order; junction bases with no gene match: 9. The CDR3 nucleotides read TGTGCCAGCAGTTACCCAAGATACGGGGGGGACAAAAACATTCAGTACTTC. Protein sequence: CASSYPRYGGDKNIQYF.

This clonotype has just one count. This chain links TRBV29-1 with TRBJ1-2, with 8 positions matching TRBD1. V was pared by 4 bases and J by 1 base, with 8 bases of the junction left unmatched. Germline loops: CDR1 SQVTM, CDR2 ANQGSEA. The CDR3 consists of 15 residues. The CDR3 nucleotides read TGCAGCGTTGGAACAGGGGGATCCTATAACTATGGCTACACCTTC. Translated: CSVGTGGSYNYGYTF.

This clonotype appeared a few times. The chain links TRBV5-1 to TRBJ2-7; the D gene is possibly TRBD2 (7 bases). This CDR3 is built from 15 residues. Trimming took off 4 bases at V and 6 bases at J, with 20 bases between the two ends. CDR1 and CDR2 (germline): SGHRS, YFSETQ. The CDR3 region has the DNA TGCGCCAGCAGCCCCGGGGGAGGGGGTGTCTTCGAGCAGTACTTC. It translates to CASSPGGGGVFEQYF. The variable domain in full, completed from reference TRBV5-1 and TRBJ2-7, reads KAGVTQTPRYLIKTRGQQVTLSCSPISGHRSVSWYQQTPGQGLQFLFEYFSETQRNKGNFPGRFSGRQFSNSRSEMNVSTLELGDSALYLCASSPGGGGVFEQYFGPGTRLTVT.

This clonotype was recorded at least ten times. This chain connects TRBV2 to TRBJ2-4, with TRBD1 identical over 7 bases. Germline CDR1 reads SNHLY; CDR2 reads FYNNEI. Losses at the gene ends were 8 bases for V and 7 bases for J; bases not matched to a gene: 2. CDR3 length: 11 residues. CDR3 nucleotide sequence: TGTGCCAGCGGACAGGAGAACATTCAGTACTTC. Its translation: CASGQENIQYF.

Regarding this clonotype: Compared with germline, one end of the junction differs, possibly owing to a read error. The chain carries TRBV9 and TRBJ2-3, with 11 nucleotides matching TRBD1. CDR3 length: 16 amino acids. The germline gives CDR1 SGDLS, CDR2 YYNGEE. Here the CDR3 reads CAGSVVGQGAVDTQYF. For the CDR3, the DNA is TGTGCCGGCAGCGTAGTCGGACAGGGGGCTGTAGATACGCAGTATTTT.

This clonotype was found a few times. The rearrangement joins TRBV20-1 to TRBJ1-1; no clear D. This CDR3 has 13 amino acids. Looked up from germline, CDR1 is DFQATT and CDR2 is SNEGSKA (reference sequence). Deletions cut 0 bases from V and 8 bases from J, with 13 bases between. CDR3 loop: CSARDYKTPEAFF. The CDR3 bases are TGCAGTGCTAGAGATTATAAAACCCCCGAAGCTTTCTTT.

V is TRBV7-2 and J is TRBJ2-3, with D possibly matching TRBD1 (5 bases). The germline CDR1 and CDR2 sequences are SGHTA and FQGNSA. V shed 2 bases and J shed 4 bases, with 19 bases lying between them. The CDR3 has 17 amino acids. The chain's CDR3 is CASSLMGPQLSPDTQYF. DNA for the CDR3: TGTGCCAGCAGCTTAATGGGGCCGCAACTCTCCCCAGATACGCAGTATTTT.

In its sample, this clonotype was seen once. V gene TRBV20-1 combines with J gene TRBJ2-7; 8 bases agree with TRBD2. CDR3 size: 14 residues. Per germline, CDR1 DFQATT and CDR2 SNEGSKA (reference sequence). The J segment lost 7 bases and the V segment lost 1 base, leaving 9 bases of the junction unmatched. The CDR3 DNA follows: TGCAGTGCTAGAGTCTACGGGGGGGTGGAGGAGCAGTACTTC. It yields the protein CSARVYGGVEEQYF.

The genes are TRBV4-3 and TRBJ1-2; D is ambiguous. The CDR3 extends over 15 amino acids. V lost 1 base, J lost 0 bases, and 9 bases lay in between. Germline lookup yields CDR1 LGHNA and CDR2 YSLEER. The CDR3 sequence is CASSQAWEPNYGYTF. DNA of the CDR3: TGCGCCAGCAGCCAAGCGTGGGAGCCTAACTATGGCTACACCTTC.

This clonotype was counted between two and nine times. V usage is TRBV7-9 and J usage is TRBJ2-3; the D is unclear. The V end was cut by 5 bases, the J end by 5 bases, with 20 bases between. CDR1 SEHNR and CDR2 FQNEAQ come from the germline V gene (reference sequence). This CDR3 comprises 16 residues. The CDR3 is CASSQDPLRPRDTQYF. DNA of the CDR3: TGTGCCAGCAGCCAAGACCCCCTCCGTCCCAGAGATACGCAGTATTTT.

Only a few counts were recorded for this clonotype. The CDR3 is CASSPQPGASTDTQYF. The CDR3 region has the DNA TGTGCCAGCAGCCCACAACCGGGGGCTAGCACAGATACGCAGTATTTT. The V and J genes are TRBV7-2 and TRBJ2-3; D may be TRBD1 or TRBD2 (6 bases each). V shed 5 bases and J shed 0 bases, with 15 bases lying between them. The CDR3 extends over 16 amino acids. Germline V gene data show CDR1 as SGHTA and CDR2 as FQGNSA.

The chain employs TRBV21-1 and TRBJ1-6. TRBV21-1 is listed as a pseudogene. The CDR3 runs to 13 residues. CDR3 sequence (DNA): TGTGCCAGCAGCAACGTAACATGCAGACCCCTCCACTTT. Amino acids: CASSNVTCRPLHF.

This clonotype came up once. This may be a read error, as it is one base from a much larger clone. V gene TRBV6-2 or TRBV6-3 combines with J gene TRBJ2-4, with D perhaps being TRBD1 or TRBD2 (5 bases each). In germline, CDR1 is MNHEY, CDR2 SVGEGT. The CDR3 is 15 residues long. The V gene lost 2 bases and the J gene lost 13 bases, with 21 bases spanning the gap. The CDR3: CASSYRDGAEVPQYF. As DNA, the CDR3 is TGTGCCAGCAGTTACCGGGACGGGGCTGAGGTCCCCCAGTACTTC.

The CDR3 DNA reads TGTGCCAGCAGCTTAATGATAACCCCGGATGGCTACACCTTC. The encoded protein is CASSLMITPDGYTF. The chain recombines TRBV7-3 with TRBJ1-2; no clear D. The CDR3 is made up of 14 amino acids. V was shortened by 1 base and J by 6 bases, with 12 bases between the two germline ends. Germline loops: CDR1 SGHTA, CDR2 FQGTGA.

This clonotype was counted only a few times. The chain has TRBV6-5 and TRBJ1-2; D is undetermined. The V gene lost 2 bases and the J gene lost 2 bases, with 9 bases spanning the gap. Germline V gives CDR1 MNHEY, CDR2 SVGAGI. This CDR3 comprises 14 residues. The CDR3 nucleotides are TGTGCCAGCAGTTACCGGGGTTACAACTATGGCTACACCTTC. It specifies CASSYRGYNYGYTF.

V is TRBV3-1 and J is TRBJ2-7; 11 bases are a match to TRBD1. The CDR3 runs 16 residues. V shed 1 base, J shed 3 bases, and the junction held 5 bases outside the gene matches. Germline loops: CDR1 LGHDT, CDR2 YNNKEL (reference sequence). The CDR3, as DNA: TGTGCCAGCAGCCAAGTGGGGACAGGGGGATTCTACGAGCAGTACTTC. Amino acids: CASSQVGTGGFYEQYF.

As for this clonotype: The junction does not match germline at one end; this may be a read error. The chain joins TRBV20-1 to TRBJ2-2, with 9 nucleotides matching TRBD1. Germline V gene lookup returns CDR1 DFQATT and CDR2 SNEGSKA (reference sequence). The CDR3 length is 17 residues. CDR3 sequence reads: CSARDRRGQGRAGEPFF. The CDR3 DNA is TGCAGTGCTAGAGATCGGAGGGGACAGGGAAGGGCCGGGGAGCCGTTTTTT.

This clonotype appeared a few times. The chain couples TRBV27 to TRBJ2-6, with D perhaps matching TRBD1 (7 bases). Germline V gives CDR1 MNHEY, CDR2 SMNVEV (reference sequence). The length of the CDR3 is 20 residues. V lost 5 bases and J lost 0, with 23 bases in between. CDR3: CASSPGGGGSWYSGANVLTF. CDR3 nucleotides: TGTGCCAGCAGTCCCGGAGGAGGGGGCAGTTGGTACTCTGGGGCCAACGTCCTGACTTTC.

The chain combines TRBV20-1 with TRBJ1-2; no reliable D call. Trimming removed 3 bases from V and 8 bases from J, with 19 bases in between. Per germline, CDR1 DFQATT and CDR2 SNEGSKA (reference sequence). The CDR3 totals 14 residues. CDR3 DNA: TGCAGTGCTAGCCAAAACACCCGAAGGGAGGGCTACACCTTC. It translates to CSASQNTRREGYTF.

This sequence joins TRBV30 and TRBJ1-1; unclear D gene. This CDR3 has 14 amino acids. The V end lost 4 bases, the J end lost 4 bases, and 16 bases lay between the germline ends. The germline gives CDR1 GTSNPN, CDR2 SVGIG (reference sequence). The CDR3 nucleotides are TGTGCCTGGACCCATACTGGGCCGGGCACTGAAGCTTTCTTT. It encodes CAWTHTGPGTEAFF.

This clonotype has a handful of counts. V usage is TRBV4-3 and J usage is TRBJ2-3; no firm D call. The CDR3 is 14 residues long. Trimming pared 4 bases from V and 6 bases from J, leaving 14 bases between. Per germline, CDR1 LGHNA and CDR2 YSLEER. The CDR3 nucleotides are TGCGCCAGCAGCCTAACGCCCGGCGAGGATACGCAGTATTTT. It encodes CASSLTPGEDTQYF.

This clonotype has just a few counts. Here the CDR3 reads CASSQDWRSNEQFF. The CDR3 bases are TGTGCCAGCAGCCAAGATTGGAGAAGCAATGAGCAGTTCTTC. The chain carries TRBV14 and TRBJ2-1; D not certain. This CDR3 is built from 14 residues. CDR1 is SGHDN, CDR2 FVKESK, per germline. Trimming pared 0 bases from V and 6 bases from J, leaving 9 bases between. Looking up the rest from reference TRBV14 and TRBJ2-1 gives the full variable domain: EAGVTQFPSHSVIEKGQTVTLRCDPISGHDNLYWYRRVMGKEIKFLLHFVKESKQDESGMPNNRFLAERTGGTYSTLKVQPAELEDSGVYFCASSQDWRSNEQFFGPGTRLTVL.

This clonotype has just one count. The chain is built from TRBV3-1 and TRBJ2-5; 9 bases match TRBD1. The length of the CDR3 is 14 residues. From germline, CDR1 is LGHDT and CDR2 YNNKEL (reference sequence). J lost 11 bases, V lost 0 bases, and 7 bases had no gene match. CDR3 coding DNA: TGTGCCAGCAGCCAAGAGAGGGACAGGGTGTCGCAGTACTTC. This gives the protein CASSQERDRVSQYF.

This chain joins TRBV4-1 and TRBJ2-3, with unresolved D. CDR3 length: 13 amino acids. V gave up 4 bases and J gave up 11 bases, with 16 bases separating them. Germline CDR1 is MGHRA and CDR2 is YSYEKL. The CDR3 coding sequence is TGCGCCAGCAGCCCAAACGGTATAGTGGGGCAGTATTTT. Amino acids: CASSPNGIVGQYF.

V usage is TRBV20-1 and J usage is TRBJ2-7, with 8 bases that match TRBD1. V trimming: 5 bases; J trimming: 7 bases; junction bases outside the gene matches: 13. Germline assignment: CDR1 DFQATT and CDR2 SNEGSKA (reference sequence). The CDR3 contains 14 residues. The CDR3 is CSAYQGALEDEQYF. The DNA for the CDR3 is TGCAGTGCTTACCAGGGGGCTCTAGAGGATGAGCAGTACTTC.

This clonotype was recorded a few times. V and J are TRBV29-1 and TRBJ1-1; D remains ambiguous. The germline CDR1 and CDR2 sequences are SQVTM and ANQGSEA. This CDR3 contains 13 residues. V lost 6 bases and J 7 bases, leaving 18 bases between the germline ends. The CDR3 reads CSVGPGQTVEAFF. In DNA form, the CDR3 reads TGCAGCGTAGGACCCGGGCAGACCGTTGAAGCTTTCTTT.

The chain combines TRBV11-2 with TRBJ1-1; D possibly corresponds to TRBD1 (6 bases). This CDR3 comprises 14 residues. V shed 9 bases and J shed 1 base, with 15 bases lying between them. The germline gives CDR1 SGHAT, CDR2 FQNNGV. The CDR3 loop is CASPGAGENTEAFF. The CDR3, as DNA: TGTGCCAGTCCAGGGGCAGGGGAGAACACTGAAGCTTTCTTT.

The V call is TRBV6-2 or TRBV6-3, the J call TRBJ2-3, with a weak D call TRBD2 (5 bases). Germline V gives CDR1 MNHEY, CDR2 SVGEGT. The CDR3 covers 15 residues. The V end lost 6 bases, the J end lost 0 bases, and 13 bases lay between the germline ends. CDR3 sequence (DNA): TGTGCCAGCAGAAAGCGGACCCCTAGCACAGATACGCAGTATTTT. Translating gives CASRKRTPSTDTQYF.

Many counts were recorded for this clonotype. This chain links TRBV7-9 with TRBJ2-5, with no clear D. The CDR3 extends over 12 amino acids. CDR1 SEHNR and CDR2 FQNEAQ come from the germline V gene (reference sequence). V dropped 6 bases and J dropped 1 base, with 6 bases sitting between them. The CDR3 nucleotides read TGTGCCAGCAGTTTACCCCAAGAGACCCAGTACTTC. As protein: CASSLPQETQYF.